This T cell receptor (beta chain) was observed in a study of blood T cells in healthy people across ages. General study points: Significant beta diversity loss was already apparent by age approximately 36, declining roughly linearly.

In germline, CDR1 is SGHKS, CDR2 YYEKEE (reference sequence). CDR3 length equals 15 residues. The V end lost 4 bases, the J end lost 2 bases, and 14 bases lay between the germline ends. Every participating donor contributed about 10 milliliters of peripheral blood through a draw. Then a second PCR, running about 7 to 11 cycles, was carried out with a sample-barcoded 5' primer and a J-beta primer mix. One entry per CDR3 protein results from TCRdb running MiXCR on the 5' RACE reads. The data hold over 600,000 distinct CDR3 sequences, with more than 55% observed a single time. Of note for this clonotype: Its specificity is unknown.

The V gene is TRBV5-5, the J gene TRBJ2-3; D is undetermined. The origin of this receptor is a middle-aged man in good health. The source material was blood. The CDR3 here is CASSLSMAFTDTQYF. The CDR3 DNA reads TGTGCCAGCAGCCTTAGTATGGCCTTCACAGATACGCAGTATTTT.